This is a list of T cell receptor beta chains from one sample in a study of human T cells and chemical hapten exposure. Each CDR3 protein is one row after TCRdb ran MiXCR on the RACE reads. The repertoire holds about 37,000 distinct CDR3 sequences, with approximately 5.5% as singletons. The specimen was whole blood. These TCRs come from a human donor in good health. Some clones in this sample may be carry-over from other donors' samples. The CDR3 runs from the conserved cysteine through the conserved F or W. The D gene is left open where the match is weak. Expanded clones get a size class; other rows say once, few or many, or leave the size out.

v_gene	d_gene	abundance	j_gene	CDR3nt	CDR3aa
TRBV6-5	.	many	TRBJ1-4	TGTGCCAGCAGTCGGGGGGCAACTAATGAAAAACTGTTTTTT	CASSRGATNEKLFF
TRBV10-2	.	many	TRBJ1-5	TGCGCCAGCAGCGCGGGGGTAGCTCAGCCCCAGCATTTT	CASSAGVAQPQHF
TRBV25-1	TRBD2	.	TRBJ2-2	TGTGCCAGCACGAGCACTACTAGCGGGAGGTTGTTTTTT	CASTSTTSGRLFF
TRBV20-1	.	few	TRBJ1-2	TGCAGTGCTCCCGTGGGGCCCGCCTTC	CSAPVGPAF
TRBV29-1	TRBD2	few	TRBJ2-3	TGCAGCGTTGACCGCGGGGGGTTGGATACGCAGTATTTT	CSVDRGGLDTQYF
TRBV19	TRBD2	few	TRBJ2-7	TGTGCCAGTACCAGGACTAGCGGGGGCTCCTACGAGCAGTACTTC	CASTRTSGGSYEQYF
TRBV18	.	many	TRBJ1-5	TGTGCCAGCTCACATGGGGAAGGTCAGCCCCAGCATTTT	CASSHGEGQPQHF
TRBV20-1	.	many	TRBJ1-2	TGCAGTGCTAGAGATCCACGGTCCTATGGCTACACCTTC	CSARDPRSYGYTF
TRBV6-1	TRBD1	many	TRBJ2-5	TGTGCCAGCAGTGAAGAGGGACAGGGGTCCCAAGAGACCCAGTACTTC	CASSEEGQGSQETQYF
TRBV20-1	TRBD2	many	TRBJ2-7	TGCAGTGCATTGGGACTAGCGGGAGGGCCGGGAGAGCAGTACTTC	CSALGLAGGPGEQYF
TRBV7-2	TRBD1	many	TRBJ2-1	TGTGCCAGCAGCTCCGGGACAGGGGGGAATGAGCAGTTCTTC	CASSSGTGGNEQFF